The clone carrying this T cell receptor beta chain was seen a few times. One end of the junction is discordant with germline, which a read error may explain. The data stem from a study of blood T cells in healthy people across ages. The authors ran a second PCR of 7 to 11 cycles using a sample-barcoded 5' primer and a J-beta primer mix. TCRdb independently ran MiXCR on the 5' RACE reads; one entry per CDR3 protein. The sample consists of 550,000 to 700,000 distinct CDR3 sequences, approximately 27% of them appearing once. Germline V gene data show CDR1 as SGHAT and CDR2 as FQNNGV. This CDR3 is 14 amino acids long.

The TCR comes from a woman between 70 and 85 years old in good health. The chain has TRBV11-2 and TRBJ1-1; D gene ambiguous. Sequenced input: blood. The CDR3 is CVSSLVAPSTEAFF. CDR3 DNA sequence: TGTGTCAGCAGCTTGGTTGCCCCGAGCACTGAAGCTTTCTTT.